This TCR beta chain emerged from a study of beta chain features in type 1 diabetes. The isolated RNA, all of it, was reverse transcribed, so expressed TCRB transcripts were what got sequenced. Clones were sequenced by immunoSEQ multiplex PCR, and TCRdb holds only the in-frame ones, with some missing. The top ten hold 0.023% of the sample, which has hundreds of thousands of clones, roughly 15% seen once. CDR1 LGHNA and CDR2 YNFKEQ come from the germline V gene. The CDR3 is 14 amino acids. V shed 0 bases and J 5 bases; nucleotides not matched to a gene: 3. The rearrangement joins TRBV4-2 to TRBJ1-2; 7 nucleotides agree with TRBD1. This TCR was sampled from a woman aged 18-29 years in good health. Sequenced sample: naive CD4+ T cells from blood. The CDR3 loop reads CASSQDQTGYGYTF. In nucleotides, the CDR3 is TGTGCCAGCAGCCAAGATCAGACAGGGTATGGCTACACCTTC.